The 19 T cell receptor beta chains reported below all come from one sample, sequenced in a study of T-cell memory formation after mild COVID-19. TCRdb itself ran the 5' RACE reads through MiXCR, one entry per CDR3 protein. The sample holds fewer than 350,000 distinct CDR3 sequences, 7% to 10% seen once. Sequenced sample: PBMCs or a T cell subset sorted from them (not recorded which). The receptors were gathered from a man between 18 and 29 years old who had mild COVID-19 (a few samples of this study predate the infection). Cell type and time point are not known.

This clonotype was counted many times. J is TRBJ1-2 and V is TRBV4-1; D uncertain. This CDR3 has 15 residues. The ends were cut back, 4 bases at V and 9 bases at J, with 21 bases in the middle. Per the germline V gene, CDR1 is MGHRA and CDR2 is YSYEKL. The CDR3, as DNA: TGCGCCAGCAGCCGAGTCCTGGACCCTACCGGGAGCTACACCTTC. Its translation: CASSRVLDPTGSYTF.

The V and J genes are TRBV20-1 and TRBJ2-1, with D perhaps matching TRBD2 (6 bases). Germline loops: CDR1 DFQATT, CDR2 SNEGSKA (reference sequence). Trimming shortened V by 0 bases and J by 3 bases, and 15 bases separated the two germline ends. The CDR3 is 16 residues long. The CDR3 DNA follows: TGCAGTGCTAGAGATCAGAAGACCGGGAGCTACAATGAGCAGTTCTTC. Translation gives CSARDQKTGSYNEQFF.

This clonotype was seen more than once but under ten times. The J gene is TRBJ1-4, the V gene TRBV5-1; 11 positions match TRBD1. The CDR3 consists of 15 residues. Germline V lookup: CDR1 SGHRS, CDR2 YFSETQ. V gave up 0 bases and J gave up 7 bases; unmatched junction bases: 2. CDR3 amino acids: CASSLVGTGGEKLFF. CDR3 in DNA: TGCGCCAGCAGCTTGGTCGGGACAGGGGGTGAAAAACTGTTTTTT.

This clonotype was seen a few times. The rearrangement uses TRBV27 and TRBJ2-1; perhaps TRBD2 as D (5 bases). CDR3 length: 16 amino acids. V lost 2 bases and J 0 bases, leaving 11 bases between the germline ends. Per germline, CDR1 MNHEY and CDR2 SMNVEV (reference sequence). The CDR3 region has the DNA TGTGCCAGCAGTTTAGTGCCAGCGGACTCCTACAATGAGCAGTTCTTC. The encoded protein is CASSLVPADSYNEQFF.

This clonotype was seen many times. The chain joins TRBV20-1 to TRBJ2-2, with D tentatively TRBD2 (6 bases). The CDR3 totals 14 residues. The V end lost 0 bases, the J end lost 6 bases, and 11 bases lay between the germline ends. Germline assignment: CDR1 DFQATT and CDR2 SNEGSKA (reference sequence). The CDR3 region has the DNA TGCAGTGCTAGAGATGGGGAGGAGCCCGGGGAGCTGTTTTTT. Its protein is CSARDGEEPGELFF.

This clonotype was recorded at least ten times. The gene calls are TRBV20-1 and TRBJ2-1; 7 nucleotides align to TRBD2. CDR3 length: 13 residues. The germline V gene encodes CDR1 DFQATT and CDR2 SNEGSKA (reference sequence). The ends lost 1 base at V and 12 bases at J; junction bases unmatched: 9. Here the CDR3 reads CSARVQGLRTQFF. As DNA, the CDR3 is TGCAGTGCTAGAGTTCAGGGACTACGGACGCAGTTCTTC.

The sample holds many counts of this clonotype. The chain combines TRBV6-1 with TRBJ2-7; no clear D. Trimming removed 4 bases at V and 5 bases at J, with 9 bases between. CDR1 MNHNS and CDR2 SASEGT come from the germline V gene. The CDR3 is 12 residues long. The DNA for the CDR3 is TGTGCCAGCAGTGCTCAAGGGAACGAGCAGTACTTC. Translated: CASSAQGNEQYF.

This clonotype was detected a few times. The chain couples TRBV7-2 to TRBJ2-7, with D perhaps given as TRBD1 or TRBD2 (5 bases each). There are 14 residues in the CDR3. V was trimmed by 1 base and J by 3 bases, leaving 10 bases between them. The germline V gene has CDR1 SGHTA and CDR2 FQGNSA. CDR3 sequence: CASSLGGAGYEQYV. The CDR3 region has the DNA TGTGCCAGCAGCTTAGGGGGCGCGGGCTACGAGCAGTACGTC.

J is TRBJ2-1 and V is TRBV10-3, with TRBD2 matching over 7 bases. The germline gives CDR1 ENHRY, CDR2 SYGVKD. V lost 0 bases to trimming and J lost 2 bases; unmatched junction nucleotides: 4. The CDR3 is 16 residues long. The chain's CDR3 is CAISESPSGTYNEQFF. The CDR3 DNA reads TGTGCCATCAGTGAGTCGCCTAGCGGAACCTACAATGAGCAGTTCTTC.

This clonotype was picked up many times. J is TRBJ2-2 and V is TRBV4-1, with 7 nucleotides matching TRBD2. Germline V gene data show CDR1 as MGHRA and CDR2 as YSYEKL. Trimming cost V 0 bases and J 6 bases; bases outside gene matches: 7. CDR3 length equals 16 residues. The CDR3 sequence: CASSQEVGGIPGELFF. The CDR3 DNA reads TGCGCCAGCAGCCAAGAGGTCGGGGGGATCCCCGGGGAGCTGTTTTTT.

On this clonotype itself: An end of the junction differs from the germline gene, which may be a read error. The CDR3: CSARDSVVGQLCVF. The DNA for the CDR3 is TGCAGTGCTAGAGATTCTGTAGTCGGTCAATTGTGCGTCTTC. The chain uses TRBV20-1 and TRBJ2-1; no definite D call. Germline V gene sequence: CDR1 DFQATT, CDR2 SNEGSKA (reference sequence). The CDR3 totals 14 residues.

The sample holds many counts of this clonotype. The V and J genes are TRBV7-2 and TRBJ2-1; 8 bases are a match to TRBD2. CDR3 length equals 15 residues. Trimming removed 8 bases from V and 4 bases from J; junction bases left unmatched: 10. Germline-derived CDR1 and CDR2 are SGHTA and FQGNSA. The CDR3 DNA is TGTGCCAGCGCTTCGGGGGGGGCGGCGTACAATGAGCAGTTCTTC. Its protein product is CASASGGAAYNEQFF.

This clonotype appeared a few times. The chain carries TRBV5-1 and TRBJ1-6; D is unresolved. CDR3 length equals 14 residues. The V and J ends lost 1 base and 7 bases respectively, with 9 bases between them. Per germline, CDR1 SGHRS and CDR2 YFSETQ. The CDR3 is CASSLMQTNSPLHF. The CDR3 coding sequence is TGCGCCAGCAGCTTGATGCAGACCAATTCACCCCTCCACTTT.

This clonotype has only a few counts. This rearrangement joins TRBV7-9 to TRBJ1-1, with 9 bases lining up with TRBD1. Germline-derived CDR1 and CDR2 are SEHNR and FQNEAQ (reference sequence). The CDR3 sequence is 15 residues long. Losses at the gene ends were 5 bases for V and 0 bases for J; bases not matched to a gene: 4. The CDR3 DNA is TGTGCCAGCAGCCCGGACAGGGGAATGAACACTGAAGCTTTCTTT. It translates to CASSPDRGMNTEAFF.

The chain is built from TRBV3-1 and TRBJ1-1; no firm D call. This CDR3 has 11 residues. Trimming took 3 bases from V and 8 from J, leaving 7 bases between them. CDR1 and CDR2 (germline): LGHDT, YNNKEL (reference sequence). The CDR3 spells CASSHSKEAFF. The CDR3, as DNA: TGTGCCAGCAGCCATTCGAAAGAAGCTTTCTTT.

The chain links TRBV29-1 to TRBJ1-1; D unclear. Trimming shortened V by 4 bases and J by 1 base, and 4 bases separated the two germline ends. The CDR3 has 11 amino acids. Germline-derived CDR1 and CDR2 are SQVTM and ANQGSEA. DNA of the CDR3: TGCAGCGTTGTATGGAACACTGAAGCTTTCTTT. Amino acid sequence: CSVVWNTEAFF.

This clonotype was seen a handful of times. This chain links TRBV7-9 with TRBJ1-2; TRBD1 matches at 7 bases. After removal of 3 bases from V and 4 bases from J, the junction contained 2 bases not matched to a gene. CDR1 and CDR2 (germline): SEHNR, FQNEAQ (reference sequence). The length of the CDR3 is 13 residues. The CDR3 bases are TGTGCCAGCAGCTTTTCAGGGGGCTATGGCTACACCTTC. It translates to CASSFSGGYGYTF.

This clonotype has at least ten counts. This rearrangement joins TRBV5-1 to TRBJ2-3; TRBD2 matches 13 bases. Trimming took 6 bases from V and 5 from J; bases not matched to a gene: 12. Looked up from germline, CDR1 is SGHRS and CDR2 is YFSETQ. This CDR3 is built from 17 residues. CDR3 region: CASTETSGGMYGDTQYF. CDR3 coding DNA: TGCGCCAGCACCGAGACTAGCGGGGGGATGTACGGAGATACGCAGTATTTT.

CDR3 bases: TGTGCCAGCAGCCGTGGCCGCAATCAGCCCCAGCATTTT. Protein: CASSRGRNQPQHF. The J gene is TRBJ1-5, the V gene TRBV5-6; D call uncertain. The CDR3 has 13 residues. The germline CDR1 and CDR2 sequences are SGHDT and YYEEEE. Trimming took off 4 bases at V and 2 bases at J, with 7 bases between the two ends.